The next 5 T cell receptor beta chains were all read from a single sample in a study of a mutant IDH1 vaccine in newly diagnosed glioma (TCRdb year 2021). No antigen has been identified for these receptors. Library prep was done by the immunoSEQ multiplex PCR assay. In its TCRdb copy, this immuneACCESS table keeps in-frame sequences only and misses some clones. Where compared with another copy, unresolved V genes explain less than half of these, and the others have no known cause. A total of roughly 74,000 clones appear in this sample, approximately 85% of them only once. Over 2% of the sample comes from the top ten. The time point label, as the study defines it: week 23, last vaccination. Each vaccine dose, consisting of 300 ug of a 20-mer mutant IDH1 peptide in Montanide, was administered subcutaneously with topical imiquimod. The specimen comprised PBMCs, sampled from a glioma patient whose treatment included an IDH1 peptide vaccine. The receptors originated from a man aged 25 to 45 with glioma. Some clones in this sample may be carry-over from other donors' samples.

This clone was recorded a few times. This rearrangement joins TRBV5-1 to TRBJ1-2; D remains ambiguous. The V gene lost 4 bases and the J gene lost 2 bases, with 6 bases spanning the gap. The germline V gene encodes CDR1 SGHRS and CDR2 YFSETQ. This CDR3 is built from 12 residues. The CDR3, as DNA: TGCGCCAGCAGCCTCCAGAACTATGGCTACACCTTC. Translation: CASSLQNYGYTF.

The chain is built from TRBV9 and TRBJ1-2; D possibly corresponds to TRBD1 (5 bases). Germline V gene sequence: CDR1 SGDLS, CDR2 YYNGEE. Trimming left V 0 bases short and J 6 bases short, with 15 bases between. The CDR3 is 15 amino acids. The CDR3 DNA reads TGTGCCAGCAGCGTAGATTCAGGGACCTATGATGGCTACACCTTC. Its protein is CASSVDSGTYDGYTF.

This sequence joins TRBV2 and TRBJ2-7; TRBD2 is a possible D gene (5 bases). From germline, CDR1 is SNHLY and CDR2 FYNNEI. V was clipped by 7 bases and J by 1 base, with 17 bases between them. The length of the CDR3 is 15 residues. CDR3 sequence (DNA): TGTGCCAGCATTTCCCACAGCCTAGCTTCCTACGAGCAGTACTTC. It encodes CASISHSLASYEQYF.

The chain is built from TRBV6-5 and TRBJ2-7; the D call may be TRBD1 or TRBD2 (5 bases each). The CDR3 totals 14 residues. V dropped 0 bases and J dropped 3 bases, with 9 bases sitting between them. Germline CDR1 is MNHEY and CDR2 is SVGAGI. CDR3 nucleotides: TGTGCCAGCAGTTACTCTAGGGACGTCTACGAGCAGTACTTC. Its protein product is CASSYSRDVYEQYF.

The sample holds one count of this clone. A junction end diverges from the germline sequence, so it may reflect a read error. The chain is built from TRBV12-5 and TRBJ1-4; TRBD1 matches 10 bases. From germline, CDR1 is LGHNT and CDR2 FRNRAP. The length of the CDR3 is 18 residues. The CDR3 loop is CASGLSRDRGATNEKLFF. The DNA for the CDR3 is TGTGCCAGTGGCCTGAGCCGGGACAGGGGTGCAACTAATGAAAAACTGTTTTTT.